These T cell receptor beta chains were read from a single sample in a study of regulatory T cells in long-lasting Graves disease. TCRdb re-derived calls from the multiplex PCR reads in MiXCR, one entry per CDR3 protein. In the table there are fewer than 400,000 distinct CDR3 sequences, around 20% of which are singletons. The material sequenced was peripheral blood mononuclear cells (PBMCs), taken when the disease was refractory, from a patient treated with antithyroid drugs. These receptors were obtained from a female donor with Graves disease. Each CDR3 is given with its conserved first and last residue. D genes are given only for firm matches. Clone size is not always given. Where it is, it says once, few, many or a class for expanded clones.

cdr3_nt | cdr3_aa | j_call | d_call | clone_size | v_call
TGTGCCAGCAGTTATACCGGGACGGCCTTATGGGAGACCCAGTACTTC | CASSYTGTALWETQYF | TRBJ2-5 | . | many | TRBV28
TGTGCCAGCAGTACCTCAGGGGGGAGCTCCTACGAGCAGTACTTC | CASSTSGGSSYEQYF | TRBJ2-7 | . | many | TRBV11-2
TGTGCCGTTGCAATCAGCTCCTACAATGAGCAGTTCTTC | CAVAISSYNEQFF | TRBJ2-1 | . | . | TRBV28
TGTGCCAGCAGCTTACGAGGGGCACGATATGGCTACACCTTC | CASSLRGARYGYTF | TRBJ1-2 | . | many | TRBV11-2
TGCAGCGTTGACACAGGGAAGTCCTACGAGCAGTACTTC | CSVDTGKSYEQYF | TRBJ2-7 | . | few | TRBV29-1
TGTGCCAGCAGCCCCACTTGGGCAACTAATGAAAAACTGTTTTTT | CASSPTWATNEKLFF | TRBJ1-4 | . | many | TRBV27
TGTGCCAGCAGCTCCTACAGTTGGACAGACTATGGCTACACCTTC | CASSSYSWTDYGYTF | TRBJ1-2 | . | few | TRBV5-8
TGTGCCAGCAGCTTAAGGGGGCCCCTCCGAGATACGCAGTATTTT | CASSLRGPLRDTQYF | TRBJ2-3 | TRBD1 | . | TRBV11-2
TGCAGCGTTGATGGGGACGGTACCCAGTACTTC | CSVDGDGTQYF | TRBJ2-5 | . | few | TRBV29-1
TGTGCCAGCAGCATAGGACAGATAAACACTGAAGCTTTCTTT | CASSIGQINTEAFF | TRBJ1-1 | . | many | TRBV13
TGTGCCAGCAGATCCACAAACACTGAAGCTTTCTTT | CASRSTNTEAFF | TRBJ1-1 | . | few | TRBV6-1